The TCR beta chain under discussion was sequenced for a study of cytomegalovirus exposure and HLA in healthy donors. Germline CDR1 is MNHEY and CDR2 is SVGAGI. The V end was cut by 5 bases, the J end by 1 base, with 6 bases between. The CDR3 has 12 amino acids. Findings of the study overall: It was in a later analysis that TCR association rates were seen to vary by HLA locus, highest for DRB1 and lowest for HLA-C. Presence/absence analyses rested on an assumption that sequencing depth was roughly uniform across donors.

In the PCR, 60 Vbeta and 13 Jbeta primers were used. Produced via immunoSEQ multiplex PCR; TCRdb's table is partial and in-frame only. This sample has 100,000 to 150,000 clones; 60% to 85% occur once, and the top ten carry roughly 6.1%. With regard to this clone: What it binds is unknown.

The chain combines TRBV6-5 with TRBJ2-7, with D possibly TRBD2 on 5 matching bases. This receptor was identified in a woman aged 40 to 50 in good health and CMV-seronegative. The sequenced sample was PBMCs. In DNA form, the CDR3 reads TGTGCCAGCAGTCGGGGATCCTACGAGCAGTACTTC. This sequence encodes CASSRGSYEQYF.